This note documents a single T cell receptor beta chain sequence. The antigen it binds to is not known. Base qualities were left out, and no much larger clone turns up one base away. This specimen belongs to a study of blood T cell repertoires in COVID-19 (dated by TCRdb to 2020 to 2022). The study in broad terms: Samples from collaborators originated in the United States, Italy and Spain and spanned both the acute and convalescent phases of COVID-19. The prospective study material was composed of cDNA or gDNA derived from T cells, B-cell-depleted T cells, or PBMCs. Subjects who had been exposed to COVID-19, were actively infected with it, or had recovered from it provided the deeply sampled blood TCRbeta repertoires that made up the dataset. The repertoires were released in a freely available public database meant as a resource for research on the immune response to SARS-CoV-2. Samples were obtained from the ongoing ImmuneRACE study (first 160 participants) and from roughly 1,300 subjects provided by 6 global collaborators. The sample metadata nearly always contained a de-identified subject ID, COVID-19 status, age in years and sex. Where available, HLA class I and class II types were obtained from metadata supplied by the sample provider rather than from assay-based typing. Broader findings and caveats from the paper: Clinical and demographic metadata were provided uncurated, with the amount varying by source and participant.

One collaborating source in Seattle enrolled patients during active infection and followed them longitudinally through the course of disease. Whole blood was collected in K2EDTA tubes by collaborating institutions according to the institutions' own protocols. Collaborator samples were shipped for TCRbeta analysis as frozen whole blood, isolated PBMCs, or DNA extracted from either sample type. TCRbeta CDR3 regions were amplified from genomic DNA by means of the immunoSEQ Assay, a bias-controlled multiplex PCR. As for the authors' bioinformatics: Nucleated cell counts per sample were estimated from amplification of reference gene primers within the assay. Sequence reads were collapsed and filtered to measure the absolute abundance of every unique TCRbeta CDR3 rearrangement. For each sample, productive Simpson clonality was calculated as the square root of Simpson's diversity index over productive rearrangements. The clones in this table, taken by TCRdb from immuneACCESS, are in-frame only. Not every clone is retained; where verified, under half of the shortfall comes from an unresolved V gene, and the cause of the rest is unknown. D and trimming come from the DNA, and the V and J calls and clone size come from that table. This sample holds approximately 290,000 clones; about nine tenths were observed only once. Of the sample, over 8.5% falls within the top ten clones.

Including cysteine and phenylalanine, the CDR3 has 18 amino acids. Only the CDR3 DNA stays, 54 bases, in frame from base 1. From a lookup of the germline V gene (reference sequence), CDR1 and CDR2 are SEHNR and FQNEAQ. For this chain, trimming is 2 bases at the V end and 4 bases at the J end, and the number of junction bases without a gene match is 10. Source material: peripheral blood. This sequence uses TRBV7-9 and TRBJ2-2, and 10 junctional nucleotides match TRBD1. The sequence came from a woman in her twenties or thirties with COVID-19, enrolled during active disease. The DNA sequence is TGTGCCAGCAGCTTAATATCGAACCGGGACAGGGGCACCGGGGAGCTGTTTTTT. This translates into CASSLISNRDRGTGELFF.